This T cell receptor beta chain appears in the sequencing data of a study of OX40 agonist ivuxolimab in advanced cancers. The data were produced by immunoSEQ multiplex PCR, yet TCRdb's version contains in-frame clones alone and is incomplete. This sample has 23,000 or so clones; 83% occur once, and the top ten carry 6.5% to 9.5%. CDR3 length: 14 residues. V lost 3 bases and J 6 bases, leaving 12 bases between the germline ends. Germline V gene lookup returns CDR1 MDHEN and CDR2 SYDVKM. The chain couples TRBV28 to TRBJ2-1; D gene unclear. The TCR sequence derives from an adult with an advanced solid tumor such as melanoma, head and neck, liver or kidney cancer. The sequencing used CD4+ or CD8+ T cells sorted from blood, collected in a trial of the OX40 agonist ivuxolimab. The CDR3 protein is CASSFSGSGNEQFF. The DNA for the CDR3 is TGTGCCAGCAGTTTTAGTGGGTCAGGCAATGAGCAGTTCTTC.